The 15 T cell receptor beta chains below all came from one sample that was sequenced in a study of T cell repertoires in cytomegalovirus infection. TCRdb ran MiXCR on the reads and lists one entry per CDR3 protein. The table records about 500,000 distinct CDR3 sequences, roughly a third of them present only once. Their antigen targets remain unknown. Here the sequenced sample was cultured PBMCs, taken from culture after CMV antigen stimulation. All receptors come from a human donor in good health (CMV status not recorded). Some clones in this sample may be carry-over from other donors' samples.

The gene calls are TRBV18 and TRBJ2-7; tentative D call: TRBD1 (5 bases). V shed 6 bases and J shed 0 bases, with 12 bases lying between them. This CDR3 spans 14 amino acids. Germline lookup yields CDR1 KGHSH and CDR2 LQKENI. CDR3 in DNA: TGTGCCAGCTCGACAGCACAGTCCTCCTACGAGCAGTACTTC. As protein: CASSTAQSSYEQYF.

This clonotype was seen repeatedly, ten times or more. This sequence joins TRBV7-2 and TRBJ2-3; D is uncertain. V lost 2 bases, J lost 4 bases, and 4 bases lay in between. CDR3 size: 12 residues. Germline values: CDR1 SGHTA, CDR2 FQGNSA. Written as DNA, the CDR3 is TGTGCCAGCAGCTTAAGATCAGATACGCAGTATTTT. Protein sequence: CASSLRSDTQYF.

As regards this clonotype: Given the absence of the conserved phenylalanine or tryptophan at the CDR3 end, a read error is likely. The CDR3 DNA reads TGCGCCAGCAGCCAAGATGGGGGAGGGCCCTACGAGCAGTACTTA. It yields the protein CASSQDGGGPYEQYL. The chain carries TRBV4-3 and TRBJ2-7; 7 nucleotides match TRBD2. From germline, CDR1 is LGHNA and CDR2 YSLEER. There are 15 residues in the CDR3. With 0 bases clipped from V and 2 bases from J, the junction kept 4 bases outside the gene matches.

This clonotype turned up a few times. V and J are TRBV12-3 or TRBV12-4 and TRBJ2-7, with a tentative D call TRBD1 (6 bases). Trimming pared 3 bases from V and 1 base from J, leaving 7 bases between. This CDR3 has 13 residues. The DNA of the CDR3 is TGTGCCAGCAGTTTTACAGGGTCCTACGAGCAGTACGTC. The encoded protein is CASSFTGSYEQYV.

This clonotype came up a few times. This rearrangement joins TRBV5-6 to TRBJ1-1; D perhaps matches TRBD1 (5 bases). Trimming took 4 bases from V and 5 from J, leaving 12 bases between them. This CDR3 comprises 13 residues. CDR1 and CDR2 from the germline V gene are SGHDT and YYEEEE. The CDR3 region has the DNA TGTGCCAGCAGCCGGGCGGGGGAGACTGAAGCTTTCTTT. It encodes CASSRAGETEAFF.

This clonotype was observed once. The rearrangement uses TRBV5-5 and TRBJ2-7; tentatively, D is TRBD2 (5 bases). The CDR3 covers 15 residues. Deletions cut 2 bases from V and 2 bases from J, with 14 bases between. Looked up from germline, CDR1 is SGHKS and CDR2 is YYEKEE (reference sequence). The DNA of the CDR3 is TGTGCCAGCAGCTTACATGTAAGCGGCACCTACGAGCAGTACTTC. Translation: CASSLHVSGTYEQYF.

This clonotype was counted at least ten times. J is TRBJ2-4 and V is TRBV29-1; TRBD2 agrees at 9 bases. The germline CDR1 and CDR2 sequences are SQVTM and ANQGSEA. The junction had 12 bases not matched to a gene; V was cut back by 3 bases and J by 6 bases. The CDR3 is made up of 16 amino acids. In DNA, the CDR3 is TGCAGCGTTGATGGGGTAGCGGGAGTTCACGGAAACATTCAGTACTTC. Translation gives CSVDGVAGVHGNIQYF.

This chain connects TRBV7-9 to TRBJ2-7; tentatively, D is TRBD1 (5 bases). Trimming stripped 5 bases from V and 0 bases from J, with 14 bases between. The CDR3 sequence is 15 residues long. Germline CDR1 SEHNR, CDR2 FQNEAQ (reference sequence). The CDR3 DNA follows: TGTGCCAGCAGCCGCGACTCAGGGCCCTCCTACGAGCAGTACTTC. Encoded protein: CASSRDSGPSYEQYF. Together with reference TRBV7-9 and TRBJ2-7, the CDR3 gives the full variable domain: DTGVSQNPRHKITKRGQNVTFRCDPISEHNRLYWYRQTLGQGPEFLTYFQNEAQLEKSRLLSDRFSAERPKGSFSTLEIQRTEQGDSAMYLCASSRDSGPSYEQYFGPGTRLTVT.

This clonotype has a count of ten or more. The CDR3 bases are TGTGCCAGCAGCTTACGTACAGATGGAGGGGATGGCTACACCTTC. It encodes CASSLRTDGGDGYTF. This chain uses TRBV7-6 with TRBJ1-2; D might be TRBD1 (5 bases). The length of the CDR3 is 15 residues. The germline gives CDR1 SGHVS, CDR2 FNYEAQ. The V and J ends lost 2 bases and 6 bases respectively, with 16 bases between them.

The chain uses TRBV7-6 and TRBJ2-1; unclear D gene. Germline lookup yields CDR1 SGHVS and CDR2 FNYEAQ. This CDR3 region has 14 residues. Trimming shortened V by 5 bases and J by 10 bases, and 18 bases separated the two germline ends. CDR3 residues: CASSNRGFVDEQFF. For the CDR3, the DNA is TGTGCCAGCAGCAACCGCGGTTTCGTCGACGAGCAGTTCTTC.

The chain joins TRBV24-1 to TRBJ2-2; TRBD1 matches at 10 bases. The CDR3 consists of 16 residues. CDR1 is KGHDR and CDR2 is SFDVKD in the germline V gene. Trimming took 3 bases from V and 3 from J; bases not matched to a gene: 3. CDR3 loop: CATSDPGTGDTGELFF. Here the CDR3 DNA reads TGTGCCACCAGTGATCCCGGGACAGGGGACACCGGGGAGCTGTTTTTT.

CDR3 loop: CASSSGTSVTDTQYF. CDR3 DNA sequence: TGTGCCAGCAGTTCCGGGACTAGCGTCACAGATACGCAGTATTTT. The chain has TRBV27 and TRBJ2-3; 10 bases fit TRBD2. V trimming: 4 bases; J trimming: 2 bases; junction bases outside the gene matches: 3. Germline V gene lookup returns CDR1 MNHEY and CDR2 SMNVEV (reference sequence). This CDR3 is 15 amino acids long.

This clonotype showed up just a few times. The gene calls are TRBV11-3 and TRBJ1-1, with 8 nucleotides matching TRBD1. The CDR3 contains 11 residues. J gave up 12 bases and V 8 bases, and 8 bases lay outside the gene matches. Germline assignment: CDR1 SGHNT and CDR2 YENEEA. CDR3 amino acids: CASGTGLEPFF. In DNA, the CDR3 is TGTGCCAGCGGGACAGGACTCGAACCTTTCTTT.

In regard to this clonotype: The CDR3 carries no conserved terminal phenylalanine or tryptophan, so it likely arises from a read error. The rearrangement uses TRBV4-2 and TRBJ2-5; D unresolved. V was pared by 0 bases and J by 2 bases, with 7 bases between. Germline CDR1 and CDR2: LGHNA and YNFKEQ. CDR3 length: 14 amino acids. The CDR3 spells CASSQDLGQETQYL. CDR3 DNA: TGTGCCAGCAGCCAAGATCTTGGGCAAGAGACCCAGTACCTC.

The CDR3 DNA reads as TGTGCCAGCACCGGGACTAGCGGGAGGTTCACCTACAATGAGCAGTTCTTC. Residues: CASTGTSGRFTYNEQFF. This chain uses TRBV19 with TRBJ2-1, with 15 bases identical to TRBD2. Looked up from germline, CDR1 is LNHDA and CDR2 is SQIVND (reference sequence). V gave up 9 bases and J gave up 2 bases; unmatched junction bases: 8. CDR3 size: 17 residues.